A selection of T cell receptor beta chains follows, all from one sample in a study of cytomegalovirus exposure and HLA in healthy donors. Data came from immunoSEQ multiplex PCR; TCRdb stores just in-frame clones and leaves some out. Here the sample spans 150,000 to 200,000 clones, around 72% being singletons. What was sequenced was PBMCs. These receptors came from a man aged 50 to 59 in good health and CMV-seronegative. Both conserved end residues are trimmed from each CDR3.

v_gene,j_gene,CDR3aa
TRBV11-2,TRBJ2-7,ASSLDPTGEQY
TRBV5-1,TRBJ2-7,ASSFSPGGEEQY
TRBV12-2,TRBJ1-4,ASRLDRGANEKLF
TRBV29-1,TRBJ2-5,SVEGAGGRETQY
TRBV5-1,TRBJ2-7,ASSSTGLDEQY
TRBV19,TRBJ2-5,ASSRAGTLQETQY
TRBV6-1,TRBJ1-1,ASSDERGRVGTEAF
TRBV5-1,TRBJ2-7,ASSPLAGGPNEQY
TRBV6-5,TRBJ1-2,ASSQQGTYGYT
TRBV21-1,TRBJ1-2,ASSKVGRFGYT
TRBV11-2,TRBJ2-1,ASSLGQGTYNEQF
TRBV5-1,TRBJ1-1,ASSFVGGDSEAF
TRBV6-6,TRBJ2-5,ASSYLFSGGAETQY
TRBV18,TRBJ2-2,ASSPSDRGRTGELF
TRBV19,TRBJ1-5,ASNTGAVGNQPQH
TRBV11-1,TRBJ1-4,ASSFGQGGEKLF
TRBV4-1,TRBJ1-2,ASSLGWTGQGGYT
TRBV5-1,TRBJ1-2,ASSRGTENYGYT
TRBV7-6,TRBJ2-3,ASSLGRGTDTQY
TRBV6-5,TRBJ1-3,ASSYVGAGNTIY
TRBV9,TRBJ1-1,ASSSGQSTNTEAF
TRBV15,TRBJ2-5,ATSRGRGYSGGAKETQY
TRBV4-1,TRBJ1-1,ASSQVPQGLSPEAF
TRBV13,TRBJ2-5,ASSFGGGARETQY
TRBV5-1,TRBJ2-6,ASSLASGSAGANVLT